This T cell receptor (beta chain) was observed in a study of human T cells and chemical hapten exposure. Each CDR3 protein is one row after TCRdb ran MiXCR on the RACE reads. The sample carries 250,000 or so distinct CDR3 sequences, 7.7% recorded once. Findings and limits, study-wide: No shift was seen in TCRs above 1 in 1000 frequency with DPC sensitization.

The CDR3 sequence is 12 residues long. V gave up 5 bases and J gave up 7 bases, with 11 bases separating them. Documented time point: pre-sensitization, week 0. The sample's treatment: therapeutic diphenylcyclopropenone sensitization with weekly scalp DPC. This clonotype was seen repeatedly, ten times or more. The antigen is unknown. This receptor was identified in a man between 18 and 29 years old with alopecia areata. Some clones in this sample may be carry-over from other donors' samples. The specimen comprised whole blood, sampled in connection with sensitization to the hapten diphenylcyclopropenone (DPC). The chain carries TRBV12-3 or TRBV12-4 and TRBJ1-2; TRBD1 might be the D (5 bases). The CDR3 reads CASSIGTGGYTF. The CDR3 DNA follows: TGTGCCAGCAGTATTGGGACCGGTGGCTACACCTTC.